This note documents a single T cell receptor beta chain sequence. It has no known antigen specificity. The record has no base qualities; no much larger clone is one base away. The sample belongs to a study of control samples from healthy donors and cancer patients (dated by TCRdb to the early 2020s). The library relied on the immunoSEQ multiplex PCR assay. Held by TCRdb, this immuneACCESS table contains in-frame sequences only and omits some clones. Under half of the omission traces to an unresolved V gene where checked; the cause of the rest is unknown. Across this sample there are about 190,000 clones, with approximately 91% seen only once. Approximately 1.8% of the sample lies in the top ten. CDR1 LNHDA and CDR2 SQIVND were looked up in the germline V gene (reference sequence). Inclusive of the bounding cysteine and phenylalanine, the CDR3 is 12 residues long. Of all the DNA, just the CDR3 is kept, 36 bases in frame from base 1. Deletion took 1 base off V and 6 bases off J, with a span of 5 bases between the germline ends.

This receptor was obtained from a man younger than 45 in good health. The rearranged chain carries TRBV19 and TRBJ2-3; no D gene can be assigned with confidence. The sequenced sample was blood. The CDR3 protein: CASSIVGDTQYF. The sequenced DNA is TGTGCCAGTAGTATAGTGGGGGATACGCAGTATTTT.